A selection of T cell receptor beta chains follows, all from one sample in a study of identical twins. TCRdb ran MiXCR on the 5' RACE reads and lists one entry per CDR3 protein. The sample has about 480,000 distinct CDR3 sequences, approximately 15% seen once; the top ten hold 0.52%. This sample also belongs to another study, concerning yellow fever vaccine responses in identical twins.

The specimen sequenced was CD4+ T cells sorted from blood. The source is a woman younger than 30 in good health. The CDR3 runs from the conserved cysteine through the conserved F or W. D genes are given only for firm matches.

d_gene | j_gene | v_gene | CDR3aa
NA | TRBJ2-5 | TRBV10-1 | CASSPRAPETQYF
TRBD2 | TRBJ2-3 | TRBV28 | CASSRKGWWRGSTDTQYF
NA | TRBJ2-4 | TRBV12-3/TRBV12-4 | CASSFFFRAFRQDENIQYF
NA | TRBJ2-1 | TRBV7-2 | CASSLVGGSYNEQFF
NA | TRBJ2-2 | TRBV12-3/TRBV12-4 | CASSQTGRAGELFF
TRBD2 | TRBJ2-5 | TRBV3-1 | CASSQPGGSQETQYF
TRBD1 | TRBJ2-7 | TRBV12-3/TRBV12-4 | CASSHRDRRYEQYF
NA | TRBJ2-3 | TRBV9 | CASSVAGTLTDTQYF
TRBD1 | TRBJ1-5 | TRBV5-5 | CASSLTGGDSNQPQHF
NA | TRBJ2-3 | TRBV20-1 | CSAVSGAVGDTQYF
NA | TRBJ2-1 | TRBV6-4 | CASSENHAYNEQFF
NA | TRBJ2-4 | TRBV5-6 | CASSRRINDIQYF
NA | TRBJ1-4 | TRBV29-1 | CSVVQGIDEKLFF
NA | TRBJ2-5 | TRBV20-1 | CSARGIGETQYF
NA | TRBJ2-2 | TRBV4-3 | CASSQDSRTGELFF
NA | TRBJ2-3 | TRBV10-3 | CAIAVLTDTQYF
NA | TRBJ1-6 | TRBV5-1 | CASSLVPGLALDSPLHF
NA | TRBJ2-7 | TRBV7-2 | CASSLPSPLEQYF
NA | TRBJ2-3 | TRBV12-3/TRBV12-4 | CASSFLRGTDTQYF
TRBD1 | TRBJ2-7 | TRBV5-1 | CASSPKTGGGDEQYF
NA | TRBJ2-1 | TRBV14 | CASSRGTGTLGRDEQFF
NA | TRBJ2-2 | TRBV4-1 | CASRPPDNTGELFF
NA | TRBJ2-3 | TRBV7-2 | CASSLGLAGRTTQYF
NA | TRBJ2-2 | TRBV7-9 | CASSYPGRRNTGELFF
TRBD2 | TRBJ2-1 | TRBV7-8 | CASSLEGLAASYNEQFF
TRBD1 | TRBJ2-7 | TRBV5-6 | CASSLVGQGFYEQYF
NA | TRBJ2-1 | TRBV11-2 | CASSLYLASYNEQFF
NA | TRBJ2-1 | TRBV5-1 | CASSRGEGSSYNEQFF
NA | TRBJ2-2 | TRBV7-3 | CASSAPGVTGELFF
TRBD1 | TRBJ2-3 | TRBV7-9 | CASSLEGDRGRDTQYF
NA | TRBJ2-7 | TRBV28 | CASRRTPGVDEQYF
NA | TRBJ2-1 | TRBV2 | CASRREMGSEQFF
NA | TRBJ2-5 | TRBV29-1 | CSVEWGPQETQYF
NA | TRBJ2-3 | TRBV12-3/TRBV12-4 | CASSVKTDTQYF
NA | TRBJ2-3 | TRBV24-1 | CATSEARTDTQYF
TRBD2 | TRBJ2-1 | TRBV10-3 | CAISGGEAGFAGVAFF
TRBD1 | TRBJ2-5 | TRBV5-1 | CASSPGQSDQETQYF
NA | TRBJ2-3 | TRBV15 | CATSRDRPPRSTQYF
TRBD1 | TRBJ1-1 | TRBV18 | CASSPPDRVKVNTEAFF
NA | TRBJ2-7 | TRBV15 | CATSRDNSPGYEQYF
TRBD2 | TRBJ2-1 | TRBV4-3 | CASSQDGASGKRGEQFF
NA | TRBJ2-3 | TRBV5-1 | CASSLRRTRDTDTQYF
TRBD1 | TRBJ1-4 | TRBV12-3/TRBV12-4 | CASSPVTGSVEKLFF